This TCR beta chain emerged from a study of preoperative IRX-2 immunotherapy in early breast cancer. The treatment here: preoperative locoregional IRX-2 cytokine immunotherapy. Preoperative locoregional IRX-2 cytokine immunotherapy was tested in the phase Ib source study. Measured with immunoSEQ multiplex PCR; TCRdb has only the in-frame clones, and not every one. Of approximately 100,000 clones in the sample, 86% were seen once. V was cut by 2 bases and J by 8 bases, with 18 bases left in between. The CDR3 is 15 amino acids. V gene TRBV6-7 combines with J gene TRBJ1-2; D unclear. Being an ORF, TRBV6-7 has a function that is uncertain. The sequence was collected from a human donor with breast cancer. The material sequenced was tumor tissue, taken after IRX-2 immunotherapy. CDR3 in DNA: TGTGCCAGCAGTTACCCAACGGAAGGAGAAGAAGGCTACACCTTC. It encodes CASSYPTEGEEGYTF.